The T cell receptor beta chain described here comes from a study of T cell repertoires in cytomegalovirus infection. As for the study in general: Both a matching HLA type and CMV infection were indicated by public TCR beta signatures. The study, taken as a whole, reports: Public TCR beta family frequency separated CMV-and-HLA carriers, including in an independent cohort.

In regard to this clonotype: Antigen: not known.

TCRdb re-called the reads with MiXCR, one entry per CDR3 protein. The sample has around 750,000 distinct CDR3 sequences; approximately 29% are singletons. The germline CDR1 and CDR2 sequences are SGHDN and FVKESK. Trimming cost V 0 bases and J 4 bases, with 11 bases left between them. The CDR3 runs to 15 residues. The sequencing used cultured CD8+ T cells from PBMCs, collected from culture after CMV antigen stimulation. The TCR sequence derives from a human donor in good health (CMV status not recorded). Some clones in this sample may be carry-over from other donors' samples. V is TRBV14 and J is TRBJ2-3, with a possible D match to TRBD2 (7 bases). CDR3: CASSQEGGAADTQYF. The CDR3 DNA sequence: TGTGCCAGCAGCCAAGAAGGGGGGGCTGCAGATACGCAGTATTTT.